The entry below describes one T cell receptor (beta chain). This specimen comes from a study of shared clonotypes between healthy human individuals. Naive CD8 cells comprised CD45RO-negative, CCR7-positively selected cells, excluding terminally differentiated effector memory CD45RA+ cells. Germline V gives CDR1 SGHDN, CDR2 FVKESK. This CDR3 spans 16 amino acids. Trimming cost V 2 bases and J 0 bases, with 11 bases left between them. Some clones are missing from TCRdb's copy, which holds only in-frame ones; the method was immunoSEQ multiplex PCR. The sample records hundreds of thousands of clones, about 97% being singletons.

Input material: naive CD8+ T cells sorted from blood. The chain recombines TRBV14 with TRBJ2-1; D possibly corresponds to TRBD2 (5 bases). The receptor was derived from a man aged 30 to 45 in good health. The CDR3 spells CASSQRADLSYNEQFF. CDR3 coding DNA: TGTGCCAGCAGCCAACGAGCGGACCTCTCCTACAATGAGCAGTTCTTC.